This TCR beta chain was captured by sequencing in a study of regulatory T cells in long-lasting Graves disease. Whole-study findings and limits: Fewer public clonotypes were shared by new patients (about 940) than by persistent patients (around 2,900). Persistent Graves' patients had lower TCR diversity than newly diagnosed ones.

Trimming removed 9 bases at V and 1 base at J, with 12 bases between. The CDR3 has 13 amino acids. Per germline, CDR1 KGHSH and CDR2 LQKENI. This clonotype was counted ten times or more. Antigen: not known. For TCR beta, libraries came from iRepertoire HTBI primers and Arm-PCR of CDR3 regions. TCRdb analysed the multiplex PCR reads with MiXCR anew, one entry per CDR3 protein. The table records about 500,000 distinct CDR3 sequences, around 15% of them present only once. Stated time point: newly diagnosed GD, antithyroid drugs for less than 3 months. PBMCs provided the RNA from which the TCR library was made. With EDTA tubes as the receptacles, around 10 milliliters of peripheral blood were drawn. A further study also used this sample, focusing on T cells in Graves' hyperthyroidism and ophthalmopathy.

This sequence was found in a man aged 35-49 years with Graves disease. The sample in question was peripheral blood mononuclear cells (PBMCs), obtained at new diagnosis, from a patient treated with antithyroid drugs. The V gene is TRBV18, the J gene TRBJ1-1, with unresolved D. CDR3 loop: CASKWTGNTEAFF. The CDR3, as DNA: TGTGCCAGTAAATGGACGGGGAACACTGAAGCTTTCTTT.